This T cell receptor (beta chain) was retrieved from a study of blood T cell repertoires in COVID-19. Study context: In each case, the material was cDNA or gDNA derived from T cells, B-cell-depleted T cells, or PBMCs.

Germline CDR1 reads LGHDT; CDR2 reads YNNKEL (reference sequence). Trimming stripped 5 bases from V and 4 bases from J, with 17 bases between. The CDR3 sequence is 15 residues long. Residents of about 25 US areas, aged about 18 to 89 years, made up the participants. In the original workflow: Amplification of reference gene primers provided the estimated nucleated cell counts. Some clones are missing from TCRdb's copy, which holds only in-frame ones; the method was immunoSEQ multiplex PCR. From that table come the V and J calls and clone size; the DNA was used to work out D and trimming. This sample has some 400,000 clones; more than 70% occur once, and the top ten carry 1% to 1.5%.

This TCR was sampled from a man aged 25-45 years who had recovered from COVID-19. The gene calls are TRBV3-1 (or the pseudogene TRBV3-2) and TRBJ2-5; TRBD2 might be the D (7 bases). Input material: PBMCs or T cells enriched from blood (not recorded which). The CDR3 DNA is TGTGCCAGCAGCTCCGGACTAGGGGGTAGAGAGACCCAGTACTTC. Its protein product is CASSSGLGGRETQYF.